This TCR beta chain appears in the sequencing data of a study of PD-1 blockade in classical Hodgkin lymphoma. The study, taken as a whole, reports: Compared with baseline, CD4+ but not CD8+ TCR diversity had risen significantly by C4D1. The repertoire differences lack a defined cause, possibly disease activity or prior therapy. Diminished baseline TCR diversity has been reported in newly diagnosed patients relative to healthy donors. Nivolumab initiated under 1 year post-ASCT led to patient exclusion.

Of note for this clone: Antigen: not known.

Germline V gene data show CDR1 as SGHRS and CDR2 as YFSETQ. The CDR3 has 17 residues. Trimming removed 0 bases at V and 1 base at J, with 14 bases between. After autologous stem cell transplantation all patients relapsed, and prior brentuximab vedotin exposure differed between cohorts. Sequencing used immunoSEQ multiplex PCR; TCRdb keeps in-frame clones, though not all of them. The sample lists tens of thousands of clones; over 70% were seen once. This sequence was found in a human donor with classical Hodgkin lymphoma. The chain is built from TRBV5-1 and TRBJ2-1; tentative D call: TRBD1 (5 bases). The source material was peripheral blood mononuclear cells (PBMCs), sampled before the second cycle of nivolumab. The CDR3 DNA reads as TGCGCCAGCAGCTTGGCCTGGGGCATGGGGTCCTACAATGAGCAGTTCTTC. It encodes CASSLAWGMGSYNEQFF.